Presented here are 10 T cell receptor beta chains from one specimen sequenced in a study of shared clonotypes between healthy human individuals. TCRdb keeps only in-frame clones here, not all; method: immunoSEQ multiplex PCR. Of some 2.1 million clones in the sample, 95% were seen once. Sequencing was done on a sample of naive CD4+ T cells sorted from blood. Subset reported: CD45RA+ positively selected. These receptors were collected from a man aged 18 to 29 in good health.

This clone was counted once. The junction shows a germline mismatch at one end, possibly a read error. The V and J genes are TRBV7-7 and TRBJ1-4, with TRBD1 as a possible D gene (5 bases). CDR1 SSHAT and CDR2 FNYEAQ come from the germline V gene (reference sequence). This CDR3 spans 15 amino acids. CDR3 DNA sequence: TGTGCTAGCAGTCCCGGAGGGGCAGAGAGTGAAAAACTGTTTTTT. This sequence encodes CASSPGGAESEKLFF.

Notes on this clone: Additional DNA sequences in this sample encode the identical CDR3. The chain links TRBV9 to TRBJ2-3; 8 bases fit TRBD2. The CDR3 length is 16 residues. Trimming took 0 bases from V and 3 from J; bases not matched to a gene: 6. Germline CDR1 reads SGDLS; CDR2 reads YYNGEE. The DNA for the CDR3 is TGTGCCAGCAGCGTAGGTACTAGCGGAAGTACAGATACGCAGTATTTT. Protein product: CASSVGTSGSTDTQYF.

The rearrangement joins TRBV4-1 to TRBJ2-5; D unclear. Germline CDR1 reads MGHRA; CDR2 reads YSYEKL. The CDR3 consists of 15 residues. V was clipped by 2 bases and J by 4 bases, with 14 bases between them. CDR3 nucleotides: TGCGCCAGCAGCCAAAGCCCTAGATCCCTAGAGACCCAGTACTTC. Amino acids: CASSQSPRSLETQYF.

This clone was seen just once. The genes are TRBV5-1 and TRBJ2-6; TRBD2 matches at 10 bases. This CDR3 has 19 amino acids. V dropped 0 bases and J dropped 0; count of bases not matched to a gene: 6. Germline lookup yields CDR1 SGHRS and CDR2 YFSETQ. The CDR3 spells CASSLAGTSAPSGANVLTF. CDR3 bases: TGCGCCAGCAGCTTGGCCGGGACTAGCGCACCCTCTGGGGCCAACGTCCTGACTTTC.

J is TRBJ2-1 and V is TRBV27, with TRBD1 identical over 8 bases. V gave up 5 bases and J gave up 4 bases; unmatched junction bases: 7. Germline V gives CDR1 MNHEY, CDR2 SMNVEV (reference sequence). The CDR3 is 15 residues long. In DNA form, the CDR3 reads TGTGCCAGCAGTCCCCGGACAGGGTTTTACAATGAGCAGTTCTTC. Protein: CASSPRTGFYNEQFF.

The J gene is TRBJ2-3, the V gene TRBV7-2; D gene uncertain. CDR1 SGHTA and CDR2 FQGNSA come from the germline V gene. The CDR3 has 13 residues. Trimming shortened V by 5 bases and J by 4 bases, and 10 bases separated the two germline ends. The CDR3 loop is CASSPNVADTQYF. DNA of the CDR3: TGTGCCAGCAGCCCTAACGTGGCAGATACGCAGTATTTT.

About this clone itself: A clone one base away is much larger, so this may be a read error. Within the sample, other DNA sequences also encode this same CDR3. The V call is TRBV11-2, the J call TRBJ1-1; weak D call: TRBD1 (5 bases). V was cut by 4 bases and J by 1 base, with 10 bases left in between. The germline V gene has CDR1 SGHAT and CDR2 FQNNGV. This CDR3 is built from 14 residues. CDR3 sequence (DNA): TGTGCCAGCAGCTCCGGGACGGGGAACACTGAAGCTTTCTTT. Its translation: CASSSGTGNTEAFF.

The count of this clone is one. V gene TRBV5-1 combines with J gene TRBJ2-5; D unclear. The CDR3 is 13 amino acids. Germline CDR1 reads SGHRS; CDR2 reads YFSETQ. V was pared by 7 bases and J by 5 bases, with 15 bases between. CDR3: CASVRELTETQYF. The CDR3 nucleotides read TGCGCCAGCGTTAGGGAACTGACGGAGACCCAGTACTTC.

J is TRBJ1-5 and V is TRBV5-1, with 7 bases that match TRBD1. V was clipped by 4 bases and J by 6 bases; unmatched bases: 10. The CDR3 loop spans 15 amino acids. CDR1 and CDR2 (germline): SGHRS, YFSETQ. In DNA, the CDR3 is TGCGCCAGCAGCCGCGATACAGGGGTCGGTCAGCCCCAGCATTTT. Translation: CASSRDTGVGQPQHF. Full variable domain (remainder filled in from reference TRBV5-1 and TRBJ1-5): KAGVTQTPRYLIKTRGQQVTLSCSPISGHRSVSWYQQTPGQGLQFLFEYFSETQRNKGNFPGRFSGRQFSNSRSEMNVSTLELGDSALYLCASSRDTGVGQPQHFGDGTRLSIL.

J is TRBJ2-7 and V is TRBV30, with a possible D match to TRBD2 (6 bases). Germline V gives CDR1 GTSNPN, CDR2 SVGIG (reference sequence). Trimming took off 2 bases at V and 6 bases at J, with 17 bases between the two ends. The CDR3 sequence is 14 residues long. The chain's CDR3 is CAWSKSSAPGEQYF. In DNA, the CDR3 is TGTGCCTGGAGTAAGTCTAGCGCGCCCGGCGAGCAGTACTTC.